This T cell receptor (beta chain) emerged from a study of blood T cell repertoires in COVID-19. Overall study context: Material from acute and convalescent COVID-19 was sourced from the United States, Italy and Spain. T cells, B-cell-depleted T cells, or PBMCs provided the cDNA or gDNA that served as material.

This CDR3 region has 16 residues. The germline CDR1 and CDR2 sequences are SGHDN and FVKESK. V was pared by 2 bases and J by 5 bases, with 8 bases of the junction left unmatched. As processed by the authors: Amplification with reference gene primers provided the estimates of nucleated cell counts. Repertoires were generated with immunoSEQ multiplex PCR, while TCRdb's copy carries only in-frame clones and drops some. Clone size and the V and J calls come from that table; the DNA yielded D and trimming. The sample has about 150,000 clones, about 90% seen once. The TCR was taken from a man aged 50 to 59 with acute or convalescent COVID-19. The sequencing input was peripheral blood. The chain carries TRBV14 and TRBJ2-5; 10 positions match TRBD1. The CDR3 here is CASSQTLGQGLETQYF. CDR3 in DNA: TGTGCCAGCAGCCAAACCTTGGGACAGGGGTTGGAGACCCAGTACTTC.